The rows below give T cell receptor beta chains drawn from one sample of a study of blood T cell repertoires in COVID-19. Here immunoSEQ multiplex PCR was the method, and the copy in TCRdb shows in-frame clones only, minus some. The sample consists of about 200,000 clones, less than 95% of them appearing once. Source material: peripheral blood. Receptors were obtained from a man under 40 with COVID-19, enrolled during active disease. CDR3s include the opening cysteine and the closing phenylalanine or tryptophan. D genes are given only for firm matches. The size field is filled for only some rows; it gives once, few, many or a size class.

D,length,size,V,J,CDR3
TRBD2,15,-,TRBV11-1,TRBJ2-5,CASMPRRAGGETQYF
TRBD1,15,once,TRBV9,TRBJ2-2,CASSMRTGDTGELFF
-,16,-,TRBV7-2,TRBJ1-2,CASSLAQQQGLYGYTF
TRBD2,15,-,TRBV2,TRBJ2-2,CASGGLAGDTGELFF
-,14,-,TRBV19,TRBJ2-2,CASSPPPIPGELFF
TRBD1,13,-,TRBV3-1/TRBV3-2,TRBJ1-2,CASSPTGGHGYTF
TRBD1,14,-,TRBV6-5,TRBJ2-3,CASSPDRAADTQYF
-,15,-,TRBV11-2,TRBJ1-3,CASSSLGASGNTIYF
TRBD2,15,-,TRBV3-1/TRBV3-2,TRBJ2-7,CASSQIGGAGNEQYF
TRBD1,14,few,TRBV5-1,TRBJ1-1,CASSYRTGNTEAFF
-,15,-,TRBV11-2,TRBJ2-2,CASSSTLVTTGELFF
TRBD1,17,-,TRBV7-9,TRBJ1-3,CASSSPGQGNSGNTIYF
-,13,-,TRBV6-4,TRBJ2-2,CASSDVETGELFF
-,11,-,TRBV6-5,TRBJ1-2,CASRSLYGYTF
TRBD2,17,-,TRBV5-4,TRBJ2-2,CASSPRTSGGSTGELFF
-,14,-,TRBV10-1,TRBJ2-7,CASSAEQGSYEQYF
-,13,-,TRBV7-9,TRBJ1-5,CASSGGSGQPQHF
TRBD1,15,-,TRBV6-1,TRBJ1-1,CASSEVDREGTEAFF
TRBD1,15,-,TRBV15,TRBJ2-1,CATSRDVTGGDEQFF
TRBD2,15,-,TRBV20-1,TRBJ2-1,CSASSEEWGGNEQFF
-,15,few,TRBV7-9,TRBJ1-2,CASSPDRESLYGYTF
-,13,-,TRBV4-1,TRBJ1-2,CASSQGIDYGYTF
-,13,-,TRBV18,TRBJ1-1,CASSPAENTEAFF
-,11,-,TRBV20-1,TRBJ1-2,CSASQSYGYTF
-,15,-,TRBV3-1/TRBV3-2,TRBJ1-1,CASSQVKRGRTEAFF
-,15,once,TRBV6-5,TRBJ1-1,CASSYQTGSHTEAFF
-,17,-,TRBV19,TRBJ2-6,CASSIVVGGDGANVLTF
TRBD1,15,-,TRBV19,TRBJ1-2,CASSIGGQDAYGYTF
-,13,-,TRBV6-5,TRBJ1-3,CATFGEIGNTIYF
-,14,-,TRBV6-6,TRBJ1-5,CASTPRDSSQPQHF
-,14,-,TRBV10-3,TRBJ1-2,CAISESTELNGYTF
TRBD1,15,-,TRBV5-1,TRBJ2-7,CASSLSGTGSYEQYF
-,18,-,TRBV19,TRBJ2-6,CASSIGPLRISGANVLTF
-,15,-,TRBV5-1,TRBJ2-3,CASSLEGGSTDTQYF
TRBD1,15,-,TRBV7-9,TRBJ2-1,CASSSPGQSYNEQFF
TRBD2,16,-,TRBV3-1/TRBV3-2,TRBJ2-3,CASSQGSRGGTDTQYF
TRBD1,16,-,TRBV19,TRBJ2-7,CASSTQGQGSTYEQYF
TRBD1,16,-,TRBV5-1,TRBJ2-7,CASSPSTGTGVDEQYF
TRBD1,17,-,TRBV4-1,TRBJ1-5,CASSQEGDRVGNQPQHF
-,11,-,TRBV25-1,TRBJ2-7,CASSPAGRQYF
-,12,-,TRBV7-9,TRBJ1-1,CASSLESTEAFF
-,15,-,TRBV27,TRBJ1-1,CASSTRTHPNTEAFF
TRBD2,15,-,TRBV4-1,TRBJ2-5,CASSHIAGGHETQYF
-,14,once,TRBV6-4,TRBJ2-1,CATSRDAGGGEQFF
-,14,-,TRBV14,TRBJ2-7,CASSQPPRGYEQYF
TRBD1,15,-,TRBV5-1,TRBJ2-2,CASSPGQGAMGELFF
TRBD1,15,-,TRBV2,TRBJ1-1,CASSVLGQGAGEAFF
-,16,-,TRBV19,TRBJ1-2,CASSTGTPITNYGYTF
-,16,-,TRBV3-1/TRBV3-2,TRBJ2-7,CASSQRTGVVSYEQYF
TRBD2,17,-,TRBV2,TRBJ2-3,CASSENLAGGSTDTQYF
-,15,-,TRBV6-4,TRBJ2-3,CASSDGAGASDTQYF
-,16,-,TRBV7-6,TRBJ2-3,CASSLGAAGARDTQYF
TRBD1,17,-,TRBV9,TRBJ1-1,CASSVGPGAGGRSVAFF
TRBD1,15,-,TRBV5-4,TRBJ1-5,CASSLAGQPNQPQHF
-,13,once,TRBV29-1,TRBJ1-2,CSVGAGGNYGYTF
-,13,-,TRBV9,TRBJ2-1,CASSSGTPNEQFF